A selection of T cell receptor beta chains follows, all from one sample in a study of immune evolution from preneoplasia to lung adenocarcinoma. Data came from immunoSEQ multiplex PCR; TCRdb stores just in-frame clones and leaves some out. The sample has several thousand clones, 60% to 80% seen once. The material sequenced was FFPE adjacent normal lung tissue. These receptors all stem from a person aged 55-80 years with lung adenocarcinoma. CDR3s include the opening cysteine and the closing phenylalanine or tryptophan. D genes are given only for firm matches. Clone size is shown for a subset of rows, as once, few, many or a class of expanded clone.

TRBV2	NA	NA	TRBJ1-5	TGTGCCAGCAGTGGGACCGTCAATCAGCCCCAGCATTTT	CASSGTVNQPQHF
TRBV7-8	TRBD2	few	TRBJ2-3	TGTGCCAGCAGCTTAGGGGCTAGCGGGGGCTCAGATACGCAGTATTTT	CASSLGASGGSDTQYF
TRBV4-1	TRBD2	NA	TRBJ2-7	TGCGCCAGCAGCCAAGTAGGGACTAGCGGGGGACCCTTTTCCGGCGAGCAGTACTTC	CASSQVGTSGGPFSGEQYF
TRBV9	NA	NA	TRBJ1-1	TGTGCCAGCAGCGTAGCCGGGGGCGGGACTGAAGCTTTCTTT	CASSVAGGGTEAFF
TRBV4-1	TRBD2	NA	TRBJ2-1	TGCGCCAGCAGCCAAGATCCAGCGGGGGGTTACTCCTACAATGAGCAGTTCTTC	CASSQDPAGGYSYNEQFF
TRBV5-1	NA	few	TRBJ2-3	TGCGCCAGCAGTCTCATACCCACAGATACGCAGTATTTT	CASSLIPTDTQYF
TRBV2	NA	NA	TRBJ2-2	TGTGCCAGCACTTGGGACTCCAACACCGGGGAGCTGTTTTTT	CASTWDSNTGELFF
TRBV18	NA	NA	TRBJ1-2	TGTGCCAGCTCACCACCCGGCCCCCGCGGCTATGGCTACACCTTC	CASSPPGPRGYGYTF
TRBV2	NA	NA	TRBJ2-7	TGTGCCAGCAGGCCTCTGGAGGGACAGCCGACCTCCTACGAGCAGTACTTC	CASRPLEGQPTSYEQYF
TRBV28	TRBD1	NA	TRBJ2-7	TGTGCCAGCAGTTTATCATGGCAGGGGGCTTTTTTCAATTACGAGCAGTACTTC	CASSLSWQGAFFNYEQYF
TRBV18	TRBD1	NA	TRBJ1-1	TGTGCCAGCTCGGCGACCACAGGGGCTGCGAACACTGAAGCTTTCTTT	CASSATTGAANTEAFF
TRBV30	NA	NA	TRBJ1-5	TGTGCCTGGAGTTCAGAGAGACTTAGCAATCAGCCCCAGCATTTT	CAWSSERLSNQPQHF
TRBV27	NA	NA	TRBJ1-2	TGTGCCAGCAGTTTATCGACGGATCCCTATGGCTACACCTTC	CASSLSTDPYGYTF
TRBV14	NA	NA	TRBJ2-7	TGTGCCAGCAGCCAAGATAGGGTTGGCACCTACGAGCAGTACTTC	CASSQDRVGTYEQYF
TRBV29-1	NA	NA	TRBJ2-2	TGCAGCGTTGCAAAGGGCGGAACGGGCACCGGGGAGCTGTTTTTT	CSVAKGGTGTGELFF
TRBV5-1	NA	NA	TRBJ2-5	TGCGCCAGCAGCTTCCTTTTGGAGGGGGAGACCCAGTACTTC	CASSFLLEGETQYF
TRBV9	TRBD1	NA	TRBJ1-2	TGTGCCAGCAGCGGACAGGGTTTCTATGGCTACACCTTC	CASSGQGFYGYTF
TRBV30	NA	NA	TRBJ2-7	TGTGCCTGGAGGGCAGCGGGCTACGAGCAGTACTTC	CAWRAAGYEQYF
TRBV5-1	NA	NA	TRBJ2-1	TGCGCCAGCAGCTTGGGGGGGACTGAGCAGTTCTTC	CASSLGGTEQFF
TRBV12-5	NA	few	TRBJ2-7	TGTGCTAGTGGTTTGGAACGCAAGAGCTCCTACGAGCAGTACTTC	CASGLERKSSYEQYF
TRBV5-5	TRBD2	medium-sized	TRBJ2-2	TGTGCCAGCATTGTCGGGGGGGTATTGGTCACCGGGGAGCTGTTTTTT	CASIVGGVLVTGELFF
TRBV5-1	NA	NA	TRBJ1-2	TGCGCCAGCAGCTTGGATCAGGGGAACTATGGCTACACCTTC	CASSLDQGNYGYTF
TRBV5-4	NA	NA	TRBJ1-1	TGTGCCAGCAGCTTCTCGGAGGGGACTGAAGCTTTCTTT	CASSFSEGTEAFF
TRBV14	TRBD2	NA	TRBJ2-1	TGTGCCAGCAGCAGGGGACTAGCGGGGTCGCCGCAGTTCTTC	CASSRGLAGSPQFF
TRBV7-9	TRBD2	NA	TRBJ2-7	TGTGCCAGCACCGAAGGCGGGGGCTACGAGCAGTACTTC	CASTEGGGYEQYF
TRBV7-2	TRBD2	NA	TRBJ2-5	TGTGCCAGCAGCTTAGCGGGGCGGGAGGGCCTTTTTTACAGAGAGACCCAGTACTTC	CASSLAGREGLFYRETQYF
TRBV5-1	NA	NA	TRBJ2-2	TGCGCCAGCAGTGTCCGGGACACCACCGGGGAGCTGTTTTTT	CASSVRDTTGELFF
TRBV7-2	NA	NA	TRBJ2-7	TGTGCCAGCAGCTTAGTCATGGACTCCTACGAGCAGTACTTC	CASSLVMDSYEQYF
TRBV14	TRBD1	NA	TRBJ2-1	TGTGCCAGCAGCCCTCGACAGGGGCTCTACAATGAGCAGTTCTTC	CASSPRQGLYNEQFF
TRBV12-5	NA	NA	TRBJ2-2	TGTGCTAGTGGCTCAGAGGGGGATCCCGGGGAGCTGTTTTTT	CASGSEGDPGELFF
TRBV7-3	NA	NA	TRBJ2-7	TGTGCCAGCAGCTTAACGGACAGCTCCTACGAGCAGTACTTC	CASSLTDSSYEQYF
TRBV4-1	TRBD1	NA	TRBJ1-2	TGCGCCAGCAGCCCCGGACAGGGCCGGTTGTATGGCTACACCTTC	CASSPGQGRLYGYTF
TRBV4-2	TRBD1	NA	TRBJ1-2	TGTGCCAGCAGCCGGACAGGGGAGGACTATGGCTACACCTTC	CASSRTGEDYGYTF
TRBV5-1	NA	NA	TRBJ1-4	TGCGCCAGCTCGGGCGACGGGTCGTCTAATGAAAAACTGTTTTTT	CASSGDGSSNEKLFF
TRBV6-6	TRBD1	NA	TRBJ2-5	TGTGCCAGCAGCTCCGGACAGGGTGGCAGTTGGGAGACCCAGTACTTC	CASSSGQGGSWETQYF
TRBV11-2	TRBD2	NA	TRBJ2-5	TGTGCCAGCAGCTTAGTCCCTAGCGGGGAGACCCAGTACTTC	CASSLVPSGETQYF
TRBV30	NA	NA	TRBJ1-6	TGTGCCTGGAGTGTTGCACAGGAGTCACCCCTCCACTTT	CAWSVAQESPLHF
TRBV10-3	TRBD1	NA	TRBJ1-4	TGTGCCATCAGTGAAGGACAGGGAAATTTGGAAAAACTGTTTTTT	CAISEGQGNLEKLFF
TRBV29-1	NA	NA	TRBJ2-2	TGCAGCGTTTACTGGCCCCACCGCCCGGAGCTGTTTTTT	CSVYWPHRPELFF
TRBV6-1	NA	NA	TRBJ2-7	TGTGCCAGCACCACAAACACCGGGACCTCCTACGAGCAGTACTTC	CASTTNTGTSYEQYF